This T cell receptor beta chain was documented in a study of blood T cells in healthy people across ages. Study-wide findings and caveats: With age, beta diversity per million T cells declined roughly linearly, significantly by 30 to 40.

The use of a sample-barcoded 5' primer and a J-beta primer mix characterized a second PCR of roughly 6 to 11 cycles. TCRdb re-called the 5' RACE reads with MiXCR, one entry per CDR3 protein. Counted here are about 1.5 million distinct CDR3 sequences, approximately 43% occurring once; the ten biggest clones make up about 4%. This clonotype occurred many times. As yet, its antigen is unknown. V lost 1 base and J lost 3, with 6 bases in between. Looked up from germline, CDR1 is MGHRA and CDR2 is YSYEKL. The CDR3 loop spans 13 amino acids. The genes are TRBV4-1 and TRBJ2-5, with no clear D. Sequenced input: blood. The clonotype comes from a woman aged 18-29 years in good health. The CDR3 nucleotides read TGCGCCAGCAGCCAAGGAGATAAAGAGACCCAGTACTTC. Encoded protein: CASSQGDKETQYF.